One and the same sample provided the 20 T cell receptor beta chains below, sequenced in a study of synovial regulatory T cells in juvenile arthritis. Study-wide results and limits: Blood Treg cells that were inflammation-associated showed lower TCR diversity than other blood Treg cells.

Produced via immunoSEQ multiplex PCR; TCRdb's table is partial and in-frame only. Its table lists fewer than 1,200 clones. These receptors lack a known antigen. The sample taken for sequencing was Treg cells from blood. The subset: HLA-DR+ inflammation-associated blood Treg cells. These receptors were collected from a donor aged 2-35 years with juvenile idiopathic arthritis.

Measured by frequency, this clone is medium-sized (0.01 to 0.1%). V gene TRBV6-5 combines with J gene TRBJ2-3; TCRdb returns TRBD2, unconfirmable since there is no DNA. From germline, CDR1 is MNHEY and CDR2 SVGAGI. This CDR3 comprises 15 residues. No DNA sequence is on record. The CDR3 sequence is CASRRLAGGTDTQYF.

Measured by frequency, this clone is medium-sized. The chain has TRBV6-6 and TRBJ2-7; TCRdb picks TRBD1, but there is no DNA to check that call. Germline V gives CDR1 MNHNY, CDR2 SVGAGI (reference sequence). The CDR3 length is 13 residues. There is no recorded DNA. The chain's CDR3 is CASSYRQIHEQYF.

Considering frequency, this clone is medium-sized (0.01 to 0.1%). The chain uses TRBV10-3 and TRBJ2-3; TCRdb selects TRBD2, and the lack of DNA leaves this call unchecked. This CDR3 comprises 14 residues. The DNA sequence is not available. Germline CDR1 is ENHRY and CDR2 is SYGVKD. CDR3 sequence: CAIRAVRSTDTQYF.

This clone ranks as large in terms of frequency. The chain combines TRBV10-2 with TRBJ2-7; the TCRdb D gene call, TRBD1, has no DNA to confirm it. The germline gives CDR1 WSHSY, CDR2 SAAADI. The CDR3 has 12 amino acids. No DNA accompanies this entry. The CDR3 spells CASRSSTYEQYF.

This clone is labeled medium-sized (0.01 to 0.1%) based on frequency. The V call is TRBV7-9, the J call TRBJ2-5; TCRdb names TRBD2, which stays unverified in the absence of DNA. Looked up from germline, CDR1 is SEHNR and CDR2 is FQNEAQ (reference sequence). The CDR3 has 15 residues. No DNA is listed. The CDR3 here is CASSLYGSGSETQYF.

This clone is classed as large (0.1 to 1%) by frequency. The CDR3 region is CASSGVGASYGYTF. The V gene is TRBV5-1, the J gene TRBJ1-2; TCRdb lists TRBD1, though no DNA is available to test this call. In germline, CDR1 is SGHRS, CDR2 YFSETQ. The CDR3 contains 14 residues. Only the protein is available.

This clone is called medium-sized based on its frequency. The chain combines TRBV7-9 with TRBJ2-7. The germline gives CDR1 SEHNR, CDR2 FQNEAQ (reference sequence). The CDR3 runs to 15 residues. The DNA is unrecorded. Here the CDR3 reads CASSLALTSSYEQYF.

The rearrangement links TRBV4-1 to TRBJ2-3; checking the TCRdb D call of TRBD2 is not possible without DNA. CDR3 size: 17 residues. The DNA sequence is not available. The germline V gene has CDR1 MGHRA and CDR2 YSYEKL. The CDR3 loop is CASSQSISGGVTDTQYF.

This clone is deemed medium-sized by its frequency. The chain recombines TRBV28 with TRBJ2-3; with no DNA, the TCRdb D assignment of TRBD1 cannot be verified. From germline, CDR1 is MDHEN and CDR2 SYDVKM. The CDR3 is 13 amino acids. No DNA is listed. This CDR3 is CASSWTGADTQYF.

The V and J genes are TRBV9 and TRBJ1-6. There are 13 residues in the CDR3. This entry has no DNA. Germline values: CDR1 SGDLS, CDR2 YYNGEE. The CDR3 protein is CASRGGEDSPLHF.

This clone shows up as medium-sized by frequency. This sequence joins TRBV7-8 and TRBJ2-1; TCRdb selects TRBD2, and the lack of DNA leaves this call unchecked. CDR1 is SGHVS, CDR2 FQNEAQ, per germline. The CDR3 runs 16 residues. The record lacks a DNA sequence. The CDR3 region is CASSYSGGPPGNEQFF.

Considering frequency, this clone is medium-sized. The J gene is TRBJ2-7, the V gene TRBV19; TCRdb selects TRBD1, and the lack of DNA leaves this call unchecked. Per the germline V gene, CDR1 is LNHDA and CDR2 is SQIVND (reference sequence). The CDR3 contains 14 residues. No DNA appears here. This CDR3 reads CASSISQVSYEQYF.

The chain has TRBV6-4 and TRBJ1-4. Germline V gives CDR1 MRHNA, CDR2 SNTAGT. The length of the CDR3 is 13 residues. No DNA has been recorded. The CDR3 loop is CASSDRGGEKLFF.

By frequency, this clone registers medium-sized. The V call is TRBV19, the J call TRBJ2-1; TCRdb calls TRBD1, which cannot be checked without DNA. Germline loops: CDR1 LNHDA, CDR2 SQIVND (reference sequence). The CDR3 is made up of 13 amino acids. There is no recorded DNA. The CDR3 here is CASSEGGRNEQFF.

This clone counts as medium-sized (0.01 to 0.1%) by frequency. The chain links TRBV7-2 to TRBJ1-5; there is no DNA to check the TCRdb D call of TRBD1. Germline values: CDR1 SGHTA, CDR2 FQGNSA. CDR3 length equals 15 residues. The record lacks a DNA sequence. CDR3: CASSLTGASNQPQHF.

By frequency, this clone registers medium-sized. J is TRBJ1-2 and V is TRBV2; with no DNA, the TCRdb D assignment of TRBD1 cannot be verified. There are 12 residues in the CDR3. There is no recorded DNA. CDR1 SNHLY and CDR2 FYNNEI come from the germline V gene. This CDR3 is CACRALNYGYTF. Full variable domain (remainder filled in from reference TRBV2 and TRBJ1-2): EPEVTQTPSHQVTQMGQEVILRCVPISNHLYFYWYRQILGQKVEFLVSFYNNEISEKSEIFDDQFSVERPDGSNFTLKIRSTKLEDSAMYFCACRALNYGYTFGSGTRLTVV.

This clone counts as medium-sized by frequency. This rearrangement joins TRBV6-1 to TRBJ1-6. The CDR3 contains 12 residues. The entry carries no DNA sequence. Germline CDR1 reads MNHNS; CDR2 reads SASEGT. The CDR3 spells CASSATADGEHF.

The chain carries TRBV6-1 and TRBJ1-6; TCRdb proposes TRBD1, but this gene call is untestable without DNA. Germline CDR1 reads MNHNS; CDR2 reads SASEGT. This CDR3 has 13 amino acids. Only the protein sequence is given. This chain's CDR3 is CATCGTRNPPLHF.

By frequency, this clone is medium-sized. The chain is built from TRBV6-1 and TRBJ2-7; TCRdb returns TRBD1, unconfirmable since there is no DNA. The CDR3 loop spans 14 amino acids. The entry carries no DNA sequence. In germline, CDR1 is MNHNS, CDR2 SASEGT. This CDR3 is CASSEARQGDEQYF.

Its frequency marks this clone as large. The chain joins TRBV5-6 to TRBJ2-7; no DNA is available, so the TRBD1 call from TCRdb remains unchecked. The CDR3 runs to 14 residues. DNA is not on record. Germline CDR1 SGHDT, CDR2 YYEEEE. CDR3: CASSLVWGRGEQYF.